The entry that follows covers one T cell receptor beta chain sequence. Its target is not known. This PCR relied on a set of 60 Vbeta primers and 13 Jbeta primers. Some clones are missing from TCRdb's copy, which holds only in-frame ones; the method was immunoSEQ multiplex PCR. The sample records about 140,000 clones, roughly 79% being singletons. V was cut by 2 bases and J by 3 bases, with 9 bases left in between. CDR3 length equals 14 residues. In germline, CDR1 is MNHEY, CDR2 SMNVEV (reference sequence). These data are taken from a study of cytomegalovirus exposure and HLA in healthy donors. Study findings and constraints: HLA allele associations emerged for roughly 16,000 TCR beta sequences in a later analysis, at 0.05 false discovery rate.

This TCR came from a woman between 55 and 75 years old in good health and CMV-seropositive. The chain uses TRBV27 and TRBJ2-3, with D uncertain. What was sequenced was PBMCs. CDR3 sequence (DNA): TGTGCCAGCAGTTTAGCCCCAGGTACAGATACGCAGTATTTT. Its protein is CASSLAPGTDTQYF.